Below, 9 T cell receptor beta chains from the same sample are listed, as sequenced in a study of cytomegalovirus exposure and HLA in healthy donors. Amplification used 60 Vbeta primers and 13 Jbeta primers. The repertoire was sequenced with immunoSEQ multiplex PCR; TCRdb's copy has only in-frame clones and lacks some. Of around 36,000 clones in the sample, roughly 76% were seen once. Sequencing was performed on PBMCs. All receptors come from a woman in her thirties or forties in good health and CMV-seronegative.

A word on this clone: Other DNA sequences of this sample code for an identical CDR3. V gene TRBV27 combines with J gene TRBJ1-2; 7 bases are shared with TRBD1. Per germline, CDR1 MNHEY and CDR2 SMNVEV (reference sequence). This CDR3 has 13 residues. The trim removed 5 bases at V and 7 bases at J, leaving 7 bases unmatched. The CDR3 here is CASSADRVAGYTF. In nucleotides, the CDR3 is TGTGCCAGCAGTGCAGACAGGGTTGCTGGCTACACCTTC.

This chain uses TRBV7-8 with TRBJ1-1; weak D call: TRBD1 (6 bases). The CDR3 covers 15 residues. The germline CDR1 and CDR2 sequences are SGHVS and FQNEAQ. V shed 7 bases and J shed 0 bases, with 15 bases lying between them. The CDR3, as DNA: TGTGCCAGCAACCCAGGGGTCCTAATGAACACTGAAGCTTTCTTT. Amino acid sequence: CASNPGVLMNTEAFF.

V and J are TRBV4-2 and TRBJ2-3; a possible D gene is TRBD1 (6 bases). Germline V gene data show CDR1 as LGHNA and CDR2 as YNFKEQ. This CDR3 is built from 15 residues. V lost 4 bases and J 0 bases, leaving 11 bases between the germline ends. The CDR3 nucleotides are TGTGCCAGCAGCCTCGATGGGGGCAGCACAGATACGCAGTATTTT. It encodes CASSLDGGSTDTQYF.

This chain uses TRBV5-6 with TRBJ1-2; 7 bases fit TRBD1. The junction had 4 bases not matched to a gene; V was cut back by 0 bases and J by 8 bases. The CDR3 is 13 residues long. Germline V CDR1 and CDR2: SGHDT, YYEEEE. CDR3 in amino acids: CASSLGGQSGYTF. Here the CDR3 DNA reads TGTGCCAGCAGCTTGGGGGGACAGTCAGGCTACACCTTC.

This clone was found a few times. Sequence at one end of the junction differs from germline and may be a read error. The J gene is TRBJ2-7, the V gene TRBV10-3; 7 bases match TRBD1. The germline V gene encodes CDR1 ENHRY and CDR2 SYGVKD. The CDR3 sequence is 14 residues long. CDR3 sequence reads: CAIGDGTAKYEQYF. CDR3 bases: TGTGCCATCGGTGACGGGACAGCAAAATACGAGCAGTACTTC.

The CDR3 sequence: CASSRKTGDSNYGYTF. In DNA, the CDR3 is TGCGCCAGCAGCCGAAAGACAGGAGACTCTAACTATGGCTACACCTTC. This sequence joins TRBV4-1 and TRBJ1-2; D might be TRBD1 (6 bases). The V and J ends lost 4 bases and 0 bases respectively, with 15 bases between them. This CDR3 contains 16 residues. The V gene's germline CDR1 is MGHRA and CDR2 YSYEKL.

This clone appeared a single time. In nucleotides, the CDR3 is TGTGCCAGCAGCGTCCGGGACAAGACTAGCACAGATACGCAGTATTTT. Its translation is CASSVRDKTSTDTQYF. The genes are TRBV7-8 and TRBJ2-3; possibly TRBD1 for D (6 bases). Germline V gene lookup returns CDR1 SGHVS and CDR2 FQNEAQ. Trimming removed 5 bases at V and 0 bases at J, with 15 bases between. This CDR3 comprises 16 residues.

The chain joins TRBV27 to TRBJ2-7, with 9 bases identical to TRBD2. After removal of 4 bases from V and 3 bases from J, the junction contained 7 bases not matched to a gene. The CDR3 covers 15 residues. The germline CDR1 and CDR2 sequences are MNHEY and SMNVEV (reference sequence). As DNA, the CDR3 is TGTGCCAGCAGTTGGCGGACTAGCGAAAACTACGAGCAGTACTTC. This translates into CASSWRTSENYEQYF.

The CDR3 DNA reads TGTGCCAGCAGCTTAGTAAGCCAGGGGAATTCACCCCTCCACTTT. Translation: CASSLVSQGNSPLHF. This chain joins TRBV7-2 and TRBJ1-6; a possible D gene is TRBD1 (6 bases). The CDR3 contains 15 residues. In germline, CDR1 is SGHTA, CDR2 FQGNSA. Trimming cost V 1 base and J 7 bases, with 11 bases left between them. Full variable domain (rest looked up from reference TRBV7-2 and TRBJ1-6): GAGVSQSPSNKVTEKGKDVELRCDPISGHTALYWYRQSLGQGLEFLIYFQGNSAPDKSGLPSDRFSAERTGGSVSTLTIQRTQQEDSAVYLCASSLVSQGNSPLHFGNGTRLTVT.